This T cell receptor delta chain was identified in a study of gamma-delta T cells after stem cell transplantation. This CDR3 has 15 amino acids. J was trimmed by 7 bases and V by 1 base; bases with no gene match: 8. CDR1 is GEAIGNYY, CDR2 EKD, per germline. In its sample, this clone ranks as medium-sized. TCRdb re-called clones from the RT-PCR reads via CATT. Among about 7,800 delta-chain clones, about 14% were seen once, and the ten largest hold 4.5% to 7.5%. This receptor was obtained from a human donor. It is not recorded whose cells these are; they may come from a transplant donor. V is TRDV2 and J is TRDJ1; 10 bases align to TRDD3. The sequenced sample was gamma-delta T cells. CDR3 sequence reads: CACDTGGYGGGKLIF. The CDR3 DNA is TGTGCCTGTGACACGGGGGGATACGGAGGGGGTAAACTCATCTTT.